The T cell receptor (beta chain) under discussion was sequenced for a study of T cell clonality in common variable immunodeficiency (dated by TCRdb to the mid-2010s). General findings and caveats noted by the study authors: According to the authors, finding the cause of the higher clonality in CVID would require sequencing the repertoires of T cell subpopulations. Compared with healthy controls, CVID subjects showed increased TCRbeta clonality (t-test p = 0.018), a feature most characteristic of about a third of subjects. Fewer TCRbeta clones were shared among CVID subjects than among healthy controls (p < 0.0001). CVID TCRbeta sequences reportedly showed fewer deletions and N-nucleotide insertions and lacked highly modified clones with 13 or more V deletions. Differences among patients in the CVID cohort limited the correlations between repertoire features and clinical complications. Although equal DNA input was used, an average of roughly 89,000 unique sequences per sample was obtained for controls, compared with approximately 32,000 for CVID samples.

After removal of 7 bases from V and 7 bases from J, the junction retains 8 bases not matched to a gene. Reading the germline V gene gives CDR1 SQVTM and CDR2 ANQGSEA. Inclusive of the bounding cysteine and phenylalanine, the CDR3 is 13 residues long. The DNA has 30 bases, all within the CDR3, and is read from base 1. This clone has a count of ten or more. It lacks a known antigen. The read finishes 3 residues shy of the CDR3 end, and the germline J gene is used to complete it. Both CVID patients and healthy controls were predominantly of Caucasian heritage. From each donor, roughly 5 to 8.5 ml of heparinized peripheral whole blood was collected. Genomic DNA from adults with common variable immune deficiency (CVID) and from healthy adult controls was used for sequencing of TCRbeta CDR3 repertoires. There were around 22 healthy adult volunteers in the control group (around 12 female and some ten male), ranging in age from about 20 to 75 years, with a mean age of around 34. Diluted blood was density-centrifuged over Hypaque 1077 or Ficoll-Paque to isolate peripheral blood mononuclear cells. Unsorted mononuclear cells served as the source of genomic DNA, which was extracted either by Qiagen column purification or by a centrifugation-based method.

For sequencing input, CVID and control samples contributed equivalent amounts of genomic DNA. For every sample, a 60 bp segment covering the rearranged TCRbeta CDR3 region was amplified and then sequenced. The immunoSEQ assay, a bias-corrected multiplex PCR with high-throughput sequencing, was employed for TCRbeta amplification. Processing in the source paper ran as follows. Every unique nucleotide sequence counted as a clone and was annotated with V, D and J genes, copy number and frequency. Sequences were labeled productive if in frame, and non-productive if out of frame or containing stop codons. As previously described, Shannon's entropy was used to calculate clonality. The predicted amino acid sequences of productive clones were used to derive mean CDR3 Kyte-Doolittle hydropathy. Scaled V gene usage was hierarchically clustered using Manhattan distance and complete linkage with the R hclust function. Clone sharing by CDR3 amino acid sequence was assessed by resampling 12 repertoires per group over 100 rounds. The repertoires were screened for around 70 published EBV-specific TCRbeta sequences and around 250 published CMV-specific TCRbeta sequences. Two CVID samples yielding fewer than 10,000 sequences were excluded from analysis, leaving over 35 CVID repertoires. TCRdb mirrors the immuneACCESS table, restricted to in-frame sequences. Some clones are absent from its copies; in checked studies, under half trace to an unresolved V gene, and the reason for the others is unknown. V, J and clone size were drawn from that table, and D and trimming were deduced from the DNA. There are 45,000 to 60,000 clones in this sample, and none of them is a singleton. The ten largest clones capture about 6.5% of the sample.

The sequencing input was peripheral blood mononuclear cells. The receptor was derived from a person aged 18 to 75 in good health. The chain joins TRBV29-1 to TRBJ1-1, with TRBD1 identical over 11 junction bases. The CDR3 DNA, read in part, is TGCAGCGCCGGGGACAGGGGGGTCGGTGAA. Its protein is CSAGDRGVGE. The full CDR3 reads CSAGDRGVGEAFF.